This T cell receptor (beta chain) was observed in a study of T cells in localized non-small cell lung cancer (dated by TCRdb to 2020 to 2021). In terms of the full investigation: T cell repertoires of more than 200 early-stage NSCLC patients were analyzed, with tumors being compared against uninvolved tumor-adjacent lungs. The cohort consisted of 236 treatment-naive NSCLC patients whose localized lung tumors had been resected. NSCLC patients had a mean age of roughly 66 years, and fewer than 150 were male and some 98 female.

The research as a whole found: Uninvolved tumor-adjacent lung showed the highest T cell clonality, higher than tumor, which suggests more focused antigenic responses in the uninvolved tumor-adjacent lung. Higher blood T cell density associated with longer overall survival, while higher adjacent-lung clonality associated with shorter survival. Because multi-region tumor sequencing was not performed, intratumor heterogeneity could not be ruled out. Of the top 100 tumor clones, a median of roughly 60 were detected in paired uninvolved adjacent lung; over 25 were also among that lung's top 100. Because the study design was exploratory, TCR variables were selected using unadjusted p-values without false-discovery rate correction.

To note about this clone: This receptor's antigen is unknown. Within one base of it there is no much larger clone, and no base qualities were kept.

There are 15 amino acids in the CDR3, from cysteine to phenylalanine inclusive. Only the CDR3 DNA stays, 45 bases, in frame from base 1. The germline ends are 15 bases apart after V is trimmed by 4 bases and J by 0 bases. Taken from the germline V gene, the CDR1 and CDR2 loops are SQVTM and ANQGSEA. The immunoSEQ Assay was used to sequence TCR beta CDR3 regions from DNA. For the original study's pipeline: T cell density was computed as TCR beta template counts normalized to usable DNA estimated by amplifying housekeeping genes. The preseqR package was used to estimate richness by extrapolating to 400,000 templates for PBMC samples and to 120,000 templates for tissue samples. Clonality was defined by subtracting Pielou's evenness from one. Tissue-enriched TCRs were identified by differential abundance testing using productive amino-acid clonotypes, minimum total count 5 and alpha 0.1. The Jaccard Index and the Morisita Overlap Index were used to measure repertoire overlap between compartments. GLIPH grouped TCR beta CDR3s together with public tetramer-defined viral CDR3s, and a viral motif had to include at least three viral sequences and show V-gene enrichment. In TCRdb, the immuneACCESS table is reduced to in-frame sequences with V and J assigned. These tables do not hold every clone; where another copy was compared, an unresolved V gene accounts for under half, and the others remain unexplained. V and J calls and clone size follow that table, whereas D and trimming were derived from the DNA. The sample includes roughly 40,000 clones, with approximately 81% observed a single time. Around 7.3% of the sample belongs to the ten largest clones.

At diagnosis, tumor, uninvolved tumor-adjacent lung and peripheral blood were collected and then preserved as a mix of FFPE and fresh-frozen material. For TCR repertoire profiling, blood samples were analyzed as peripheral blood mononuclear cells. The TCR comes from a male donor aged 60 or over with stage II lung adenocarcinoma. In this chain, TRBV29-1 is recombined with TRBJ1-1; TRBD1 could be the D gene, as 5 bases match. The source material was peripheral blood mononuclear cells, sampled before any cancer treatment. The CDR3 region has the sequence CSVGDGGLMNTEAFF. The DNA reads as follows: TGCAGCGTTGGGGACGGAGGGCTTATGAACACTGAAGCTTTCTTT.